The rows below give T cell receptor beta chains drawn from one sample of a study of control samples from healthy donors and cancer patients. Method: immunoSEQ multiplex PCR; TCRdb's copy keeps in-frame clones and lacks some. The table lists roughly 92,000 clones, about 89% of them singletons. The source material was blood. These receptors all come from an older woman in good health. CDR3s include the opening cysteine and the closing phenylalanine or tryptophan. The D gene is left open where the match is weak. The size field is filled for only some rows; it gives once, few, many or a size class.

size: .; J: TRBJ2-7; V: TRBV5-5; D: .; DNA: TGTGCCAGCAGCCTCCGGGACCCGACTTTCGACGAGCAGTACTTC; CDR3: CASSLRDPTFDEQYF
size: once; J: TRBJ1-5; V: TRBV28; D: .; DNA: TGTGCCAGCAGTGTAAGCGGACAGCCCCAGCATTTT; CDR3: CASSVSGQPQHF
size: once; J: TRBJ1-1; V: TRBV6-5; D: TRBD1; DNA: TGTGCCAGCAGTTACACAGGGGGCCTGAACACTGAAGCTTTCTTT; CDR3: CASSYTGGLNTEAFF
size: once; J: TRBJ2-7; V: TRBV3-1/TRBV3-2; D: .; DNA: TGTGCCAGCAGCCCTCGTTCCGGGGAGCAGTACTTC; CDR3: CASSPRSGEQYF
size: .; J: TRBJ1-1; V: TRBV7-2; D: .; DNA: TGTGCCAGCAGCATATCAAACACTGAAGCTTTCTTT; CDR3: CASSISNTEAFF
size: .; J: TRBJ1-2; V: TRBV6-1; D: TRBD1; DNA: TGTGCCAGCAGTGAACATGGACAGGGAGATGGCTACACCTTC; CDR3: CASSEHGQGDGYTF
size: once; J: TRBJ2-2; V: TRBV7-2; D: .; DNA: TGTGCCAGCAGCTTAGGGGTAGGCGGGCGAACCGGGGAGCTGTTTTTT; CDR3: CASSLGVGGRTGELFF
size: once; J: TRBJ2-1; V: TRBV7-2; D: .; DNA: TGTGCCAGCAGTTCACGGATGGGGCAGAATGAGCAGTTCTTC; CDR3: CASSSRMGQNEQFF
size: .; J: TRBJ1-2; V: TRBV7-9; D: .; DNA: TGTGCCAGCAGCCTCTGGGGGGAGATTGGAACCTATGGCTACACCTTC; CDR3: CASSLWGEIGTYGYTF
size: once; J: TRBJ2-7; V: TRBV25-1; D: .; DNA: TGTGCCAGCAGTGAAGGGGCTTTAAACGAGCAGTACTTC; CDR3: CASSEGALNEQYF
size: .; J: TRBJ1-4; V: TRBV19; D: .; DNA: TGTGCCAGTAGTGCCAGGACGGAGGCAACTAATGAAAAACTGTTTTTT; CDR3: CASSARTEATNEKLFF
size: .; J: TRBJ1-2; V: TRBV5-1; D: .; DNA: TGCGCCAGCAGCTCTCACCTCACCTCAAACTATGGCTACACCTTC; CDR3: CASSSHLTSNYGYTF
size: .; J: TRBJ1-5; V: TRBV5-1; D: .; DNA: TGCGCCAGCAGCTTGGATAAGGGGGGTCAGCCCCAGCATTTT; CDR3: CASSLDKGGQPQHF
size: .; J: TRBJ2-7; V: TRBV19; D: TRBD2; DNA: TGTGCCAGTAGTACTCCAGCGGGGGGCGAGCAGTACTTC; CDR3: CASSTPAGGEQYF
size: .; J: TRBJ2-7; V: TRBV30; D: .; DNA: TGTGCCTGGAGCCAGGGGAACTACGAGCAGTACTTC; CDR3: CAWSQGNYEQYF